The 27 T cell receptor beta chains below all came from one sample that was sequenced in a study of T cells in Graves' hyperthyroidism and ophthalmopathy. Amplified TCR beta CDR3 regions derived from RNA transcripts. First-round RT-PCR with HTBI primers amplified the TCR CDR3 region. TCRdb re-called the multiplex PCR reads with MiXCR, one entry per CDR3 protein. The profile shows hundreds of thousands of distinct CDR3 sequences, over 40% of them singletons. The sequencing input was peripheral blood or thyroid tissue (not recorded which). The receptors were sampled from an adult man with Graves' disease, either hyperthyroidism or ophthalmopathy (not recorded which).

V and J are TRBV29-1 and TRBJ2-7, with 16 positions matching TRBD2. The CDR3 has 13 residues. Unmatched junction bases numbered 4, after V lost 4 bases and J lost 10 bases. CDR1 SQVTM and CDR2 ANQGSEA come from the germline V gene. The CDR3 nucleotides are TGCAGCGTTGGGGGACTAGCGGGGGGGCATCAGTACTTC. Translation gives CSVGGLAGGHQYF.

With regard to this clonotype: A junction boundary mismatches the germline segment, possibly from a read error. The J gene is TRBJ2-5, the V gene TRBV7-8, with 7 bases identical to TRBD1. CDR3 size: 18 residues. Germline V gene lookup returns CDR1 SGHVS and CDR2 FQNEAQ. CDR3 coding DNA: TGTGCCTGCAGCTTAGCGTCCAGACAGGGTAGTTTAAGAGAGACCCAGTACTTC. Translated, it gives CACSLASRQGSLRETQYF. The variable domain in full, with the rest retrieved from reference TRBV7-8 and TRBJ2-5, is GAGVSQSPRYKVAKRGQDVALRCDPISGHVSLFWYQQALGQGPEFLTYFQNEAQLDKSGLPSDRFFAERPEGSVSTLKIQRTQQEDSAVYLCACSLASRQGSLRETQYFGPGTRLLVL.

The chain has TRBV20-1 and TRBJ1-1, with D unclear. CDR1 and CDR2 (germline): DFQATT, SNEGSKA (reference sequence). CDR3 length: 14 residues. With 1 base removed from V and 10 bases from J, the gap between germline ends came to 19 bases. CDR3 in amino acids: CSARVGWVEQGAFF. The CDR3 DNA reads as TGCAGTGCTAGAGTCGGGTGGGTGGAACAAGGAGCTTTCTTT.

The chain couples TRBV20-1 to TRBJ2-5; a weak D match, TRBD1 (6 bases). V dropped 6 bases and J dropped 7 bases, with 21 bases sitting between them. Germline V gene sequence: CDR1 DFQATT, CDR2 SNEGSKA (reference sequence). This CDR3 has 14 residues. CDR3 sequence: CSALLQGPQGTQYF. CDR3 nucleotides: TGCAGTGCCCTACTTCAAGGACCACAGGGGACCCAGTACTTC.

The gene calls are TRBV24-1 and TRBJ2-5; 7 bases line up with TRBD2. Per germline, CDR1 KGHDR and CDR2 SFDVKD. CDR3 length equals 14 residues. J lost 2 bases, V lost 11 bases, and 10 bases had no gene match. The CDR3 is CASSLRDYQETQYF. The CDR3 DNA sequence: TGTGCCAGCAGCCTCCGGGACTATCAAGAGACCCAGTACTTC.

This clonotype was recorded many times. The chain is built from TRBV7-3 and TRBJ1-1; D perhaps matches TRBD1 (5 bases). The V gene's germline CDR1 is SGHTA and CDR2 FQGTGA. With 6 bases removed from V and 6 bases from J, the gap between germline ends came to 14 bases. CDR3 length: 13 residues. The CDR3 coding sequence is TGTGCCAGCAGTTCGGACACCAAGGCTGAAGCTTTCTTT. Its translation is CASSSDTKAEAFF.

The table lists this clonotype with many counts. The chain employs TRBV5-1 and TRBJ1-2; possible D gene TRBD1, 5 bases. The CDR3 totals 13 residues. Trimming took off 2 bases at V and 8 bases at J, with 13 bases between the two ends. Germline V gene data show CDR1 as SGHRS and CDR2 as YFSETQ. DNA of the CDR3: TGCGCCAGCAGCTTAGACAGTGTCACCGGCTACACCTTC. This codes for CASSLDSVTGYTF.

V usage is TRBV10-2 and J usage is TRBJ1-2; unclear D gene. V was shortened by 10 bases and J by 2 bases, with 14 bases between the two germline ends. The CDR3 extends over 13 amino acids. The germline CDR1 and CDR2 sequences are WSHSY and SAAADI. CDR3 protein: CATNPDFNYGYTF. CDR3 nucleotide sequence: TGCGCCACCAATCCCGACTTCAACTATGGCTACACCTTC.

This clonotype came up a few times. J is TRBJ1-2 and V is TRBV25-1; 9 bases line up with TRBD1. The CDR3 has 15 residues. V was clipped by 6 bases and J by 3 bases; unmatched bases: 8. CDR1 is MGHDK, CDR2 SYGVNS, per germline. CDR3 nucleotides: TGTGCCAGCAGCTTGGTAGACAGGGGGGACTATGGCTACACCTTC. Residues: CASSLVDRGDYGYTF.

This chain links TRBV25-1 with TRBJ1-6; maybe TRBD1 (5 bases). The CDR3 has 15 residues. Germline V gene data show CDR1 as MGHDK and CDR2 as SYGVNS. V lost 9 bases to trimming and J lost 9 bases, with 21 bases between them. The CDR3 region has the DNA TGTGCCAGTTACGGGGACGGGGGGACGGGTTCACCCCTCCACTTT. Residues: CASYGDGGTGSPLHF. The whole variable domain, filled in from reference TRBV25-1 and TRBJ1-6, reads EADIYQTPRYLVIGTGKKITLECSQTMGHDKMYWYQQDPGMELHLIHYSYGVNSTEKGDLSSESTVSRIRTEHFPLTLESARPSHTSQYLCASYGDGGTGSPLHFGNGTRLTVT.

Note on this clonotype: A much more abundant neighbour one base away suggests this may be a read error. The chain recombines TRBV2 with TRBJ1-4; D unresolved. Germline V gene lookup returns CDR1 SNHLY and CDR2 FYNNEI. The CDR3 has 13 residues. The germline V and J ends were trimmed by 4 bases and 8 bases, with 11 bases remaining between them. This CDR3 reads CASSGAAGEKLFF. The CDR3 DNA follows: TGTGCCAGCAGTGGAGCCGCAGGAGAAAAACTGTTTTTT.

This clonotype was found a few times. CDR3 coding DNA: TGTGCCAGCAGCTTATTATCCGTGAACACCGGGGAGCTGTTTTTT. Protein sequence: CASSLLSVNTGELFF. The chain couples TRBV7-2 to TRBJ2-2; D is ambiguous. The CDR3 is 15 residues long. V was trimmed by 2 bases and J by 1 base, leaving 8 bases between them. The germline V gene has CDR1 SGHTA and CDR2 FQGNSA.

The chain combines TRBV12-3 or TRBV12-4 with TRBJ1-5; D is undetermined. The V gene lost 5 bases and the J gene lost 0 bases, with 14 bases spanning the gap. There are 16 residues in the CDR3. The CDR3 is CASSPRFGDSNQPQHF. The CDR3, as DNA: TGTGCCAGCAGTCCCCGCTTCGGGGATAGCAATCAGCCCCAGCATTTT.

This clonotype appeared many times. The CDR3 nucleotides are TGTGCCAGCAGCCCGGGGGGTCGTCAGCCCCAGCATTTT. Translation gives CASSPGGRQPQHF. This chain uses TRBV7-9 with TRBJ1-5; a weak D match, TRBD1 (5 bases). Looked up from germline, CDR1 is SEHNR and CDR2 is FQNEAQ (reference sequence). Trimming pared 5 bases from V and 6 bases from J, leaving 11 bases between. This CDR3 spans 13 amino acids.

This clonotype was picked up a small number of times. This chain connects TRBV9 to TRBJ1-2; no clear D gene. The CDR3 covers 15 residues. The germline V gene has CDR1 SGDLS and CDR2 YYNGEE. Trimming left V 4 bases short and J 8 bases short, with 21 bases between. The CDR3 DNA follows: TGTGCCAGCAGCCCGAGGACCCTGGGTCCGCGAGGCTACACCTTC. Protein sequence: CASSPRTLGPRGYTF.

CDR3 residues: CASSPTGHDNEQFF. CDR3 DNA: TGTGCCAGCAGCCCGACTGGACACGACAATGAGCAGTTCTTC. The chain employs TRBV7-9 and TRBJ2-1; perhaps TRBD1 as D (5 bases). This CDR3 spans 14 amino acids. V was trimmed by 5 bases and J by 5 bases, leaving 13 bases between them. Germline-derived CDR1 and CDR2 are SEHNR and FQNEAQ (reference sequence).

At least ten counts were recorded for this clonotype. V and J are TRBV7-2 and TRBJ1-4; no reliable D call. V was trimmed by 1 base and J by 8 bases, leaving 14 bases between them. This CDR3 has 15 amino acids. The germline CDR1 and CDR2 sequences are SGHTA and FQGNSA. The CDR3: CASSLGGEVGEKLFF. DNA of the CDR3: TGTGCCAGCAGCTTAGGTGGTGAAGTCGGCGAAAAACTGTTTTTT.

This chain links TRBV20-1 with TRBJ1-1, with D uncertain. This CDR3 comprises 13 residues. Germline V lookup: CDR1 DFQATT, CDR2 SNEGSKA (reference sequence). V lost 1 base to trimming and J lost 8 bases, with 14 bases between them. The CDR3 sequence: CSARGRKAAEAFF. CDR3 in DNA: TGCAGTGCTAGAGGTAGGAAGGCGGCGGAAGCTTTCTTT.

This chain uses TRBV12-3 or TRBV12-4 with TRBJ1-6; 9 bases map to TRBD1. V was clipped by 8 bases and J by 7 bases; unmatched bases: 12. CDR3 length: 16 residues. The CDR3 reads CASSPLRTGDNSPLHF. Written as DNA, the CDR3 is TGTGCCAGCTCACCACTTAGGACAGGGGACAATTCACCCCTCCACTTT.

This clonotype has ten or more counts. The chain employs TRBV29-1 and TRBJ1-1; no clear D. The CDR3 extends over 12 amino acids. The V end lost 5 bases, the J end lost 5 bases, and 12 bases lay between the germline ends. CDR1 is SQVTM, CDR2 ANQGSEA, per germline. The CDR3 reads CSVTSGGTEAFF. CDR3 nucleotides: TGCAGCGTTACAAGTGGAGGTACTGAAGCTTTCTTT.

Only one count was recorded for this clonotype. The chain is built from TRBV5-1 and TRBJ2-7, with 7 bases lining up with TRBD1. The CDR3 runs to 14 residues. CDR1 SGHRS and CDR2 YFSETQ come from the germline V gene. The V segment lost 5 bases and the J segment 1 base; nucleotides outside the gene matches: 6. The CDR3 here is CASSKRQGSYEQYF. The CDR3 DNA reads as TGCGCCAGCAGTAAAAGACAGGGATCCTACGAGCAGTACTTC.

At least ten counts were recorded for this clonotype. The rearrangement joins TRBV7-6 to TRBJ1-1, with D unresolved. Germline V gene lookup returns CDR1 SGHVS and CDR2 FNYEAQ. The CDR3 is 13 residues long. V lost 3 bases to trimming and J lost 5 bases, with 10 bases between them. The CDR3 loop reads CASSFGQSTEAFF. Here the CDR3 DNA reads TGTGCCAGCAGCTTTGGCCAGTCAACTGAAGCTTTCTTT.

This clonotype showed up many times. The chain couples TRBV5-1 to TRBJ2-7; D is unclear. Germline V gives CDR1 SGHRS, CDR2 YFSETQ. V dropped 0 bases and J dropped 5 bases, with 12 bases sitting between them. The CDR3 covers 14 residues. The CDR3 sequence is CASSLAPGLDEQYF. The CDR3 coding sequence is TGCGCCAGCAGCTTGGCTCCCGGTCTTGACGAGCAGTACTTC. The full variable domain, in which reference TRBV5-1 and TRBJ2-7 provide the parts outside the CDR3, is KAGVTQTPRYLIKTRGQQVTLSCSPISGHRSVSWYQQTPGQGLQFLFEYFSETQRNKGNFPGRFSGRQFSNSRSEMNVSTLELGDSALYLCASSLAPGLDEQYFGPGTRLTVT.

Ten or more counts support this clonotype. V gene TRBV2 combines with J gene TRBJ1-6, with 7 bases that match TRBD1. Looked up from germline, CDR1 is SNHLY and CDR2 is FYNNEI. The CDR3 covers 15 residues. The V and J ends lost 3 bases and 7 bases, in that order; junction bases with no gene match: 6. The CDR3 nucleotides read TGTGCCAGCAGTGAGAACAGGGGAGTGAATTCACCCCTCCACTTT. This encodes CASSENRGVNSPLHF.

This clonotype was observed a handful of times. The chain recombines TRBV6-5 with TRBJ1-1; tentatively, D is TRBD1 (6 bases). Germline V lookup: CDR1 MNHEY, CDR2 SVGAGI. The CDR3 runs 14 residues. Deletions cut 5 bases from V and 1 base from J, with 11 bases between. Written as DNA, the CDR3 is TGTGCCAGCAGTGTAACCAGGGGGAACACTGAAGCTTTCTTT. Translation: CASSVTRGNTEAFF.

This clonotype was counted between two and nine times. This chain joins TRBV29-1 and TRBJ2-5, with TRBD1 matching 9 bases. Germline trimming cut 0 bases from V and 4 bases from J; bases unmatched to any gene: 3. Germline loops: CDR1 SQVTM, CDR2 ANQGSEA. The CDR3 consists of 14 residues. The CDR3 sequence is CSVEDGTGRETQYF. The CDR3 DNA sequence: TGCAGCGTTGAAGATGGGACAGGGCGAGAGACCCAGTACTTC. Complete variable domain (other parts from reference TRBV29-1 and TRBJ2-5): SAVISQKPSRDICQRGTSLTIQCQVDSQVTMMFWYRQQPGQSLTLIATANQGSEATYESGFVIDKFPISRPNLTFSTLTVSNMSPEDSSIYLCSVEDGTGRETQYFGPGTRLLVL.

The gene calls are TRBV29-1 and TRBJ1-5, with 8 bases matching TRBD1. In germline, CDR1 is SQVTM, CDR2 ANQGSEA. V shed 8 bases, J shed 7 bases, and the junction held 10 bases outside the gene matches. The CDR3 is made up of 13 amino acids. The CDR3 reads CSLEDRAGQPQHF. The DNA for the CDR3 is TGCAGCCTAGAGGACAGGGCGGGACAGCCCCAGCATTTT.